Listed below are T cell receptor beta chains from one sample, sequenced in a study of blood T cell repertoires in COVID-19. Method: immunoSEQ multiplex PCR; TCRdb's copy keeps in-frame clones and lacks some. Found here are roughly 230,000 clones, about 80% of them singletons; the top ten hold 4.4%. The sample comprised peripheral blood. The receptor source for this set is a man in his forties or fifties with active or convalescent COVID-19. The CDR3 runs from the conserved cysteine through the conserved F or W. D genes are given only for firm matches. Only part of the rows carry a size: once, few, many, or a class if the clone is expanded.

clone size,V gene,J gene,D gene,CDR3 protein,CDR3 DNA
-,TRBV30,TRBJ1-1,-,CAWSVGALAFF,TGTGCCTGGAGCGTGGGGGCGCTAGCTTTCTTT
once,TRBV27,TRBJ1-4,TRBD1,CASTPSWDRNEKLFF,TGTGCCAGCACTCCTTCATGGGACAGGAATGAAAAACTGTTTTTT
-,TRBV7-9,TRBJ2-1,-,CASSFTRDNEQFF,TGTGCCAGCAGCTTTACCAGGGACAATGAGCAGTTCTTC
-,TRBV30,TRBJ1-3,-,CAWSEGSRAADTIYF,TGTGCCTGGAGTGAGGGGTCCCGGGCGGCGGACACCATATATTTT
-,TRBV30,TRBJ1-5,TRBD1,CAWGQGNSNQPQHF,TGTGCCTGGGGACAGGGGAATAGCAATCAGCCCCAGCATTTT
few,TRBV5-1,TRBJ2-7,TRBD1,CASREGTASSYEQYF,TGCGCCAGCAGGGAAGGGACAGCGAGCTCCTACGAGCAGTACTTC
-,TRBV29-1,TRBJ2-7,TRBD1,CSVGGRTGAYEQYF,TGCAGCGTTGGAGGGAGGACAGGGGCCTACGAGCAGTACTTC
few,TRBV6-1,TRBJ2-2,TRBD1,CASSDRTGPGELFF,TGTGCCAGCAGTGACCGGACAGGCCCCGGGGAGCTGTTTTTT
once,TRBV28,TRBJ1-2,TRBD1,CASNPGQGAWYGYTF,TGTGCCAGCAACCCGGGACAGGGGGCCTGGTATGGCTACACCTTC
-,TRBV7-3,TRBJ2-1,-,CASSSRGAGRQFF,TGTGCCAGCAGCTCTCGGGGGGCAGGGCGGCAGTTCTTC
few,TRBV20-1,TRBJ1-2,TRBD1,CSAPGQGFTF,TGCAGTGCTCCGGGACAGGGATTCACCTTC
-,TRBV11-2,TRBJ2-4,-,CASSSRQAPLNIQYF,TGTGCCAGCAGCTCTCGACAGGCCCCACTAAACATTCAGTACTTC
once,TRBV10-3,TRBJ2-2,TRBD2,CAIKRGGNTGELFF,TGTGCCATCAAACGGGGGGGGAACACCGGGGAGCTGTTTTTT
-,TRBV4-1,TRBJ2-1,-,CASSQVAYNEQFF,TGCGCCAGCAGCCAAGTAGCATACAATGAGCAGTTCTTC
-,TRBV18,TRBJ2-3,-,CASSPSGVTDTQYF,TGTGCCAGCTCACCCTCGGGGGTGACAGATACGCAGTATTTT
once,TRBV7-9,TRBJ2-5,-,CASSKPLGSGQETQYF,TGTGCCAGCAGCAAGCCTCTCGGGAGCGGCCAAGAGACCCAGTACTTC
-,TRBV5-4,TRBJ2-1,-,CASSLVGGNEQFF,TGTGCCAGCAGCTTGGTTGGAGGCAATGAGCAGTTCTTC
-,TRBV27,TRBJ1-1,-,CASSLTGNMNTEAFF,TGTGCCAGCAGTCTTACAGGGAATATGAACACTGAAGCTTTCTTT
-,TRBV6-1,TRBJ2-1,TRBD1,CASSEAQGGYYNEQFF,TGTGCCAGCAGTGAAGCGCAAGGGGGCTACTACAATGAGCAGTTCTTC
-,TRBV12-3/TRBV12-4,TRBJ1-2,TRBD1,CASSVGQGDGYTF,TGTGCCAGCAGTGTAGGACAGGGAGATGGCTACACCTTC
-,TRBV2,TRBJ2-5,-,CASSRDTQETQYF,TGTGCCAGCAGTCGCGACACACAAGAGACCCAGTACTTC
-,TRBV15,TRBJ1-2,-,CATNPTRLLASGYTF,TGTGCCACCAACCCTACCCGCCTCCTAGCTTCTGGCTACACCTTC
-,TRBV30,TRBJ2-7,TRBD2,CAWGGRGEQYF,TGTGCCTGGGGGGGGAGGGGCGAGCAGTACTTC
-,TRBV6-2/TRBV6-3,TRBJ1-5,-,CASSYLTEPNQPQHF,TGTGCCAGCAGTTACCTTACAGAACCCAATCAGCCCCAGCATTTT
-,TRBV30,TRBJ1-4,-,CAWQTAGEKLFF,TGTGCCTGGCAAACTGCGGGTGAAAAACTGTTTTTT
-,TRBV5-4,TRBJ1-2,TRBD1,CASSPVGQGYGYTF,TGTGCCAGCAGCCCTGTGGGACAGGGCTATGGCTACACCTTC
-,TRBV7-2,TRBJ2-1,TRBD1,CASSSRTGGRSEQFF,TGTGCCAGCAGCTCCCGGACAGGGGGCCGGAGTGAGCAGTTCTTC
once,TRBV7-3,TRBJ2-2,TRBD2,CASSRLAGGQMNTGELFF,TGTGCCAGCAGCCGTCTCGCGGGGGGCCAGATGAACACCGGGGAGCTGTTTTTT
-,TRBV9,TRBJ1-1,-,CASSVATANTEAFF,TGTGCCAGCAGCGTAGCGACTGCGAACACTGAAGCTTTCTTT
once,TRBV7-2,TRBJ1-3,-,CASSLQTTSGNTIYF,TGTGCCAGCAGCTTGCAGACTACCTCTGGAAACACCATATATTTT
-,TRBV9,TRBJ2-1,TRBD1,CASSTGGISYNEQFF,TGTGCCAGCAGCACAGGGGGAATCTCCTACAATGAGCAGTTCTTC
-,TRBV27,TRBJ1-2,-,CASRPGQYYGYTF,TGTGCCAGCAGACCGGGACAATACTATGGCTACACCTTC
-,TRBV9,TRBJ2-3,-,CASSVGLGGQVDTQYF,TGTGCCAGCAGCGTAGGGTTGGGGGGGCAAGTAGATACGCAGTATTTT